Described below is a single T cell receptor (beta chain) sequence and its context. These data originate in a study of radiation and T cells in renal cell carcinoma. The sample's time point: blood 2 weeks post-SBRT. As for treatment: 15 Gy SBRT to primary tumor, nephrectomy 4 weeks later. V was clipped by 0 bases and J by 2 bases, with 16 bases between them. The germline CDR1 and CDR2 sequences are LGHNA and YNFKEQ. This CDR3 comprises 17 residues. The assay was immunoSEQ multiplex PCR, and TCRdb's table has in-frame clones only and misses some. The profile covers tens of thousands of clones, with roughly 80% appearing a single time and roughly 30% taken by the ten largest.

The sample here was blood, taken from a patient whose treatment included radiotherapy and nephrectomy. This chain links TRBV4-2 with TRBJ1-2; D remains ambiguous. This clonotype originated in a woman in her 70s with renal cell carcinoma. The CDR3 protein is CASSQDRLRSTNYGYTF. The DNA for the CDR3 is TGTGCCAGCAGCCAAGATAGGTTACGGAGTACGAACTATGGCTACACCTTC.